These 9 T cell receptor beta chains came from one sample sequenced in a study of CD8 T cells in Susac syndrome. Random hexamers primed reverse transcription of about 0.5 to 1 ug RNA. Using its own MiXCR run on the immunoSEQ multiplex PCR reads, TCRdb lists one record per CDR3 protein. In the table there are around 23,000 distinct CDR3 sequences, 90% to 95% of which are singletons. The sequenced sample was CD8+ T cells from PBMCs. These receptors all come from a human donor with Susac syndrome.

The rearrangement uses TRBV7-9 and TRBJ1-2; D might be TRBD1 (6 bases). The CDR3 has 11 residues. Germline-derived CDR1 and CDR2 are SEHNR and FQNEAQ (reference sequence). V dropped 10 bases and J dropped 2 bases, with 8 bases sitting between them. CDR3 bases: TGTGCCACTACAGGGAACTATGGCTACACCTTC. Translating gives CATTGNYGYTF.

This rearrangement joins TRBV12-3 or TRBV12-4 to TRBJ2-2; D unresolved. The length of the CDR3 is 14 residues. V lost 11 bases to trimming and J lost 4 bases, with 17 bases between them. The CDR3: CAVQREMGTGELFF. DNA of the CDR3: TGTGCCGTACAAAGGGAAATGGGCACCGGGGAGCTGTTTTTT.

The genes are TRBV20-1 and TRBJ2-1, with 9 bases fitting TRBD2. Germline trimming cut 0 bases from V and 6 bases from J; bases unmatched to any gene: 15. CDR1 and CDR2 from the germline V gene are DFQATT and SNEGSKA (reference sequence). The length of the CDR3 is 18 residues. The CDR3 region is CSARDLAAGGPRANEQFF. CDR3 nucleotides: TGCAGTGCTAGAGATCTGGCGGCGGGGGGGCCCCGGGCCAATGAGCAGTTCTTC.

The J gene is TRBJ2-1, the V gene TRBV7-9; D gene unclear. Trimming shortened V by 5 bases and J by 7 bases, and 9 bases separated the two germline ends. CDR3 length: 12 amino acids. From germline, CDR1 is SEHNR and CDR2 FQNEAQ (reference sequence). This CDR3 is CASSPPGNEQFF. CDR3 in DNA: TGTGCCAGCAGCCCCCCCGGGAATGAGCAGTTCTTC.

The J gene is TRBJ2-3, the V gene TRBV4-3; TRBD1 matches 7 bases. Trimming cost V 2 bases and J 6 bases; bases outside gene matches: 8. Germline loops: CDR1 LGHNA, CDR2 YSLEER. The CDR3 is 15 amino acids. The CDR3 nucleotides are TGCGCCAGCAGCCAACGCCGAGGGGGCTTCGATACGCAGTATTTT. Protein sequence: CASSQRRGGFDTQYF.

The V call is TRBV30, the J call TRBJ1-1; D gene uncertain. The CDR3 has 13 amino acids. Trimming pared 2 bases from V and 0 bases from J, leaving 7 bases between. CDR1 and CDR2 (germline): GTSNPN, SVGIG (reference sequence). Here the CDR3 reads CAWSKAMNTEAFF. The CDR3 coding sequence is TGTGCCTGGAGTAAGGCCATGAACACTGAAGCTTTCTTT.

The chain recombines TRBV12-3 or TRBV12-4 with TRBJ2-3; 12 bases are shared with TRBD2. There are 16 residues in the CDR3. The trim removed 5 bases at V and 7 bases at J, leaving 10 bases unmatched. CDR3 amino acids: CASSISLAGGPHTQYF. The CDR3, as DNA: TGTGCCAGCAGTATAAGCCTAGCGGGGGGGCCACATACGCAGTATTTT.

The gene calls are TRBV7-9 and TRBJ1-6, with 10 bases fitting TRBD1. Trimming removed 5 bases from V and 8 bases from J; junction bases left unmatched: 6. The CDR3 spans 15 residues. CDR1 is SEHNR, CDR2 FQNEAQ, per germline (reference sequence). The CDR3 bases are TGTGCCAGCAGCGGGGATGGGACAGGGGATTCACCCCTCCACTTT. Its translation is CASSGDGTGDSPLHF.

This chain connects TRBV3-1 to TRBJ1-2, with 8 bases identical to TRBD1. Losses at the gene ends were 3 bases for V and 7 bases for J; bases not matched to a gene: 10. The V gene's germline CDR1 is LGHDT and CDR2 YNNKEL (reference sequence). The CDR3 runs 15 residues. CDR3 sequence (DNA): TGTGCCAGCAGCCACCGCGATCAGGGGGCCGGTGGCTACACCTTC. Encoded protein: CASSHRDQGAGGYTF.